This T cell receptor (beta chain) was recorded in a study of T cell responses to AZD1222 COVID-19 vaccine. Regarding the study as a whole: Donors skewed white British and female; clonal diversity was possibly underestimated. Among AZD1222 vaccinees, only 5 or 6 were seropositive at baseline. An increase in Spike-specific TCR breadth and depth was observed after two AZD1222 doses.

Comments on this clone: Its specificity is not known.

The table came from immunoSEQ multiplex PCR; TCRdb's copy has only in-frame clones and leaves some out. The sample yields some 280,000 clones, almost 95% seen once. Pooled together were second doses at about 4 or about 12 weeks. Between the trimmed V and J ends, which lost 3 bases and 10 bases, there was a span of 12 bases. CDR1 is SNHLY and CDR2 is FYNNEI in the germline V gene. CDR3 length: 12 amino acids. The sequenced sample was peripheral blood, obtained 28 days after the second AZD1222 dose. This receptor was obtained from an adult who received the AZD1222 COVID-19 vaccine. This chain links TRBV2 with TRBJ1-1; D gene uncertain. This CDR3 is CASSELTLGAFF. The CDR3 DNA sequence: TGTGCCAGCAGTGAGTTGACGCTGGGAGCTTTCTTT.